A single sample is the source of the 2 T cell receptor beta chains below, sequenced in a study of blood T cell repertoires in COVID-19. TCRdb's table, derived via immunoSEQ multiplex PCR, lists solely in-frame clones and lacks some. The sample shows about 100,000 clones, more than 85% of them seen only once. Material for sequencing was peripheral blood. These receptors all stem from a man aged 25-40 years in a cohort sampled during active COVID-19.

The rearrangement joins TRBV6-2 or TRBV6-3 to TRBJ1-6; 7 bases are shared with TRBD1. Looked up from germline, CDR1 is MNHEY and CDR2 is SVGEGT. The CDR3 length is 16 residues. V lost 4 bases and J lost 10; bases outside the gene matches: 13. The CDR3 is CASSSALGGRGSPLHF. For the CDR3, the DNA is TGTGCCAGCAGTTCAGCGCTAGGGGGCCGGGGGTCACCCCTCCACTTT.

The chain links TRBV6-4 to TRBJ1-1; D call uncertain. With 6 bases removed from V and 5 bases from J, the gap between germline ends came to 28 bases. The CDR3 length is 18 residues. Germline assignment: CDR1 MRHNA and CDR2 SNTAGT. CDR3 nucleotide sequence: TGTGCCAGCAGCCTTATGCCGGGATCGTTGGAGATGGGAACTGAAGCTTTCTTT. It encodes CASSLMPGSLEMGTEAFF.